This T cell receptor (beta chain) derives from a study of shared clonotypes between healthy human individuals. Overall study: Two women and a few men aged 18 to 49 made up the donors. Notes on the study in general: When naive CD4 clonotypes were compared across a few donors, about 4.9% were shared. Blood alone was sampled, and tissue repertoires likely differ.

On this clone itself: Its antigen is as yet unknown.

The CDR3 runs 15 residues. Trimming shortened V by 6 bases and J by 2 bases, and 13 bases separated the two germline ends. Germline V gene sequence: CDR1 SGHTA, CDR2 FQGTGA. Several immunoSEQ 96-well plates shared each subset's DNA, each plate a replicate. Libraries were prepared by immunoSEQ multiplex PCR; TCRdb keeps only in-frame clonotypes and omits some of them. The table lists 2,500,000 or so clones, 85% to 95% of them singletons. This sequence was found in a man aged 18-30 years in good health. Some clones in this sample may be carry-over from other donors' samples. Material: naive CD4+ T cells from PBMCs. Subset given: CD45RA+ positively selected. The genes are TRBV7-3 and TRBJ2-2; a possible D gene is TRBD1 (6 bases). The CDR3 DNA reads as TGTGCCAGCAGGCCCCAGGGGTACAACACCGGGGAGCTGTTTTTT. Translated: CASRPQGYNTGELFF.